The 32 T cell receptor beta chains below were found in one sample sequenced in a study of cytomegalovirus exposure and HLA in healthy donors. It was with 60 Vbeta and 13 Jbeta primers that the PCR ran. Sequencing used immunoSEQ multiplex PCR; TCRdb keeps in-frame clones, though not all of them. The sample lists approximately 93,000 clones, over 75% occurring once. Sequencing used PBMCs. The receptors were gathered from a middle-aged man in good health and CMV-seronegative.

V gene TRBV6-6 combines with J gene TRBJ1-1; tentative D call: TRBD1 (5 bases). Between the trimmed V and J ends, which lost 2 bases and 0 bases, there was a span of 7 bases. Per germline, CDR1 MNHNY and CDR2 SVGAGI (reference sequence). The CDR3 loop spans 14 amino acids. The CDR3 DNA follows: TGTGCCAGCAGTTACCTGACAGTGAACACTGAAGCTTTCTTT. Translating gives CASSYLTVNTEAFF.

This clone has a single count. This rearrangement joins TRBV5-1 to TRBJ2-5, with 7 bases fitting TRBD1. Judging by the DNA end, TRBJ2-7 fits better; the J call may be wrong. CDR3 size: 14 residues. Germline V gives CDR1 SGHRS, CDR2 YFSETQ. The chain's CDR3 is CASSFRDSFYEQYF. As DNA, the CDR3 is TGCGCCAGCAGCTTCCGGGACAGTTTCTACGAGCAGTACTTC.

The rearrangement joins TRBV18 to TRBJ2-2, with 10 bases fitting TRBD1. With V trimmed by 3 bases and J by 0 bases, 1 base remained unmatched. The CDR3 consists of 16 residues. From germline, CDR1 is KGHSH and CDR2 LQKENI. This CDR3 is CASSPGTGANTGELFF. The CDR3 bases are TGTGCCAGCTCACCCGGGACAGGGGCGAACACCGGGGAGCTGTTTTTT.

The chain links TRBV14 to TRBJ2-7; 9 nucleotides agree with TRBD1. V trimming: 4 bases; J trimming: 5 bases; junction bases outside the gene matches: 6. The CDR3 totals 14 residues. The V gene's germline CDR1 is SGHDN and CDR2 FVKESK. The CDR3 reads CASSLGQGFNEQYF. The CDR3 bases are TGTGCCAGCAGCCTGGGACAGGGTTTCAACGAGCAGTACTTC.

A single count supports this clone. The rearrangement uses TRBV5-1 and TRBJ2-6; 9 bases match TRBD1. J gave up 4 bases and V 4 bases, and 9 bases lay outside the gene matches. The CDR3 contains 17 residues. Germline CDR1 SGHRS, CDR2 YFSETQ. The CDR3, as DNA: TGCGCCAGCAGCCTCCGGGACAGGGCCAGGGGGGCCAACGTCCTGACTTTC. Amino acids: CASSLRDRARGANVLTF.

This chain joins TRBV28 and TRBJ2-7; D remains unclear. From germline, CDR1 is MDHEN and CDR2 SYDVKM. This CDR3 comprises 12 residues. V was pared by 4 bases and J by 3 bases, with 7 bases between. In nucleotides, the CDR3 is TGTGCCAGCAGTTATAAGCTCTACGAGCAGTACTTC. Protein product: CASSYKLYEQYF.

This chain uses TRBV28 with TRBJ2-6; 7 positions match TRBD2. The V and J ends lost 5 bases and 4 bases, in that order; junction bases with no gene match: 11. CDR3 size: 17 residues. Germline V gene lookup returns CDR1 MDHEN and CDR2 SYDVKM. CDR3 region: CASSGGGRVAGANVLTF. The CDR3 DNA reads TGTGCCAGCAGTGGGGGGGGGAGGGTGGCAGGGGCCAACGTCCTGACTTTC.

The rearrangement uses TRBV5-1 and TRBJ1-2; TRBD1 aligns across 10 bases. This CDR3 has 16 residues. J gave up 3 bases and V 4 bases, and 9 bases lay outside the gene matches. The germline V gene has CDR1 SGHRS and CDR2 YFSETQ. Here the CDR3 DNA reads TGCGCCAGCAGCCAGACAGGGGGCGGGGGCGACTATGGCTACACCTTC. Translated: CASSQTGGGGDYGYTF.

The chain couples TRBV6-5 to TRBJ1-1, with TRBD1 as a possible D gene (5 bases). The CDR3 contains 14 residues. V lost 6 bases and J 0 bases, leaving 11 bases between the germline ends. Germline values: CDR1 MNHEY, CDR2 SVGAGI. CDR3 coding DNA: TGTGCCAGCAGCCTCCGGGGGGTGAACACTGAAGCTTTCTTT. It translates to CASSLRGVNTEAFF.

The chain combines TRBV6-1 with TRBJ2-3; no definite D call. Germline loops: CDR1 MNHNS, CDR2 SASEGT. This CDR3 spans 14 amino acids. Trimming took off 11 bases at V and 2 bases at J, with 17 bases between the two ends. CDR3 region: CASSLAETTDTQYF. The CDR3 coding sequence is TGTGCCTCCTCTCTGGCGGAGACCACAGATACGCAGTATTTT.

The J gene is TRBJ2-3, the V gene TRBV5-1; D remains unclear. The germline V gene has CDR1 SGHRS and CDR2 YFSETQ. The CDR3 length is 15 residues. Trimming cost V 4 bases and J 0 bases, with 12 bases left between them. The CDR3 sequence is CASSPVGTSTDTQYF. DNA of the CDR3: TGCGCCAGCAGCCCGGTTGGTACTAGCACAGATACGCAGTATTTT.

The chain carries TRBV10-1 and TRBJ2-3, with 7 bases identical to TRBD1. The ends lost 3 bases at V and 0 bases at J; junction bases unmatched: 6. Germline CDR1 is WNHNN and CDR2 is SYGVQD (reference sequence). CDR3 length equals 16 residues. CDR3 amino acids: CASSEEGAPSTDTQYF. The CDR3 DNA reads TGCGCCAGCAGTGAAGAGGGGGCCCCGAGCACAGATACGCAGTATTTT.

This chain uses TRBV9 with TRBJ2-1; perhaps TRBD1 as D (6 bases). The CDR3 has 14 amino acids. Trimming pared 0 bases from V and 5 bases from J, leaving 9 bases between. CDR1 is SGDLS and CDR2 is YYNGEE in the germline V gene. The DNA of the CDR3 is TGTGCCAGCAGCGTAGAAGGGGGACACAATGAGCAGTTCTTC. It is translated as CASSVEGGHNEQFF. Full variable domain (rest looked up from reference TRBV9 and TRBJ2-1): DSGVTQTPKHLITATGQRVTLRCSPRSGDLSVYWYQQSLDQGLQFLIQYYNGEERAKGNILERFSAQQFPDLHSELNLSSLELGDSALYFCASSVEGGHNEQFFGPGTRLTVL.

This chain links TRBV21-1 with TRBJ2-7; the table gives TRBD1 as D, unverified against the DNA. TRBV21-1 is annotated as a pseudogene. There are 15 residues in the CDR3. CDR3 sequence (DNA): TGTGCCAGCAGCAAAACCGCAGGCCGCTCCTACGAGCAGTACTTC. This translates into CASSKTAGRSYEQYF.

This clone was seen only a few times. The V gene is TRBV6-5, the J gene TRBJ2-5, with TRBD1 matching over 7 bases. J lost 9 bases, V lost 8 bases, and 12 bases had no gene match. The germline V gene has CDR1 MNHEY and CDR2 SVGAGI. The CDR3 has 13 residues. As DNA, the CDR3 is TGTGCCAGCGGCTTAGAGCCCCAGGGGGCCCAGTACTTC. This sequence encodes CASGLEPQGAQYF.

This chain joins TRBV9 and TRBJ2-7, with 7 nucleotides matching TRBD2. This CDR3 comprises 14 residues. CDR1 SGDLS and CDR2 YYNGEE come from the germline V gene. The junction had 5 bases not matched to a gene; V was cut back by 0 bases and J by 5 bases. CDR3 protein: CASSVDPGRDEQYF. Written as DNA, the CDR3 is TGTGCCAGCAGCGTAGATCCAGGGAGGGACGAGCAGTACTTC.

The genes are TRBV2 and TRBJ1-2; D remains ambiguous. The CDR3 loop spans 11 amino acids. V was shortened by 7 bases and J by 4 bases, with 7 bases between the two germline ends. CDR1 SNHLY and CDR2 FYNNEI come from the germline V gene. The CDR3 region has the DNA TGTGCCAGCACTATCGCCTATGGCTACACCTTC. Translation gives CASTIAYGYTF.

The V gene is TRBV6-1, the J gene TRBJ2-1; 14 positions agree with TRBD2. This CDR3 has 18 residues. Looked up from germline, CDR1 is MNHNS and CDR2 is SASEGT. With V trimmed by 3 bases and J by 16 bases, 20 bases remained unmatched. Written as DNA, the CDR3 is TGTGCCAGCAGTGACCCAGGGTTGCCGGGACTAGCGGGAGAGGTGACCTTCTTC. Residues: CASSDPGLPGLAGEVTFF.

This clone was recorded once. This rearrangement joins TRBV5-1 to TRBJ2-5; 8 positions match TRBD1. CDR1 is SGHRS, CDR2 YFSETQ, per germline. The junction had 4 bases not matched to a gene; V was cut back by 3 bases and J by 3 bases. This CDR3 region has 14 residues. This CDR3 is CASSYDRGEETQYF. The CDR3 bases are TGCGCCAGCAGCTACGACAGGGGAGAAGAGACCCAGTACTTC. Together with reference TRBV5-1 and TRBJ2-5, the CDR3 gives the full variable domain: KAGVTQTPRYLIKTRGQQVTLSCSPISGHRSVSWYQQTPGQGLQFLFEYFSETQRNKGNFPGRFSGRQFSNSRSEMNVSTLELGDSALYLCASSYDRGEETQYFGPGTRLLVL.

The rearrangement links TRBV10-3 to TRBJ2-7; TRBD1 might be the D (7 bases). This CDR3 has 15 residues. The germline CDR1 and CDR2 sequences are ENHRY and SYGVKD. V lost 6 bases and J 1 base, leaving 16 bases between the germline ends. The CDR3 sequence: CAIREEGAGSYEQYF. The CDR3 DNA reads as TGTGCCATCAGGGAGGAGGGGGCAGGTTCCTACGAGCAGTACTTC.

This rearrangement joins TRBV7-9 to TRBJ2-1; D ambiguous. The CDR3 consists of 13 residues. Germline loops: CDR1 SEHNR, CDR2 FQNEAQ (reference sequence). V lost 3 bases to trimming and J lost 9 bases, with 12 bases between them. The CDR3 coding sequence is TGTGCCAGCAGCTTCCTCCCTACGGGTGAGCAGTTCTTC. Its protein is CASSFLPTGEQFF. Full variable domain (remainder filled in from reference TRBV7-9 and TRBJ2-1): DTGVSQNPRHKITKRGQNVTFRCDPISEHNRLYWYRQTLGQGPEFLTYFQNEAQLEKSRLLSDRFSAERPKGSFSTLEIQRTEQGDSAMYLCASSFLPTGEQFFGPGTRLTVL.

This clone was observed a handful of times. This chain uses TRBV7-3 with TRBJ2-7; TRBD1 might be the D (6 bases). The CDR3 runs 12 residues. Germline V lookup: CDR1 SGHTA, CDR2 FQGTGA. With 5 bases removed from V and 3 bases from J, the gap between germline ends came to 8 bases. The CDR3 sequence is CASSQGGYEQYF. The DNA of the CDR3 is TGTGCCAGCAGCCAAGGGGGCTACGAGCAGTACTTC.

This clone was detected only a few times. The CDR3 reads CASSNTEAFF. In nucleotides, the CDR3 is TGTGCCAGCTCCAACACTGAAGCTTTCTTT. This chain joins TRBV5-3 and TRBJ1-1, with D unresolved. TRBV5-3 is noted as an ORF with a role that remains uncertain. This CDR3 spans 10 amino acids. The V gene lost 8 bases and the J gene lost 2 bases, with 4 bases spanning the gap.

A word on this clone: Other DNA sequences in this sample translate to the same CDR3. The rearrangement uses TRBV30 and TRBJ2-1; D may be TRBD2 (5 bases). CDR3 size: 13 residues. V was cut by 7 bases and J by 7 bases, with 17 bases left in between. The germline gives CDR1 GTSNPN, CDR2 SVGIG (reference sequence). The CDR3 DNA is TGTGCCTCAAGCGACCCAACGGGGAATGAGCAGTTCTTC. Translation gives CASSDPTGNEQFF.

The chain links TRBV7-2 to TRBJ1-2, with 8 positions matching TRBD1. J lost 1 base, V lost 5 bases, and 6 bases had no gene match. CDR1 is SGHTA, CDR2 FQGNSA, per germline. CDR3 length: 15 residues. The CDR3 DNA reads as TGTGCCAGCAGCCAAGGACAGGGAAATAACTATGGCTACACCTTC. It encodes CASSQGQGNNYGYTF.

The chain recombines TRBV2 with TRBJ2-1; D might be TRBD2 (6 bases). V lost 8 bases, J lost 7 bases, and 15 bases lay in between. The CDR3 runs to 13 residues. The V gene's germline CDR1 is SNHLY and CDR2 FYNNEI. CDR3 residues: CASWRGDLNEQFF. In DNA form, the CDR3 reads TGTGCCAGCTGGCGGGGCGACCTGAATGAGCAGTTCTTC. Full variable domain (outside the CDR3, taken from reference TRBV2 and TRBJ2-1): EPEVTQTPSHQVTQMGQEVILRCVPISNHLYFYWYRQILGQKVEFLVSFYNNEISEKSEIFDDQFSVERPDGSNFTLKIRSTKLEDSAMYFCASWRGDLNEQFFGPGTRLTVL.

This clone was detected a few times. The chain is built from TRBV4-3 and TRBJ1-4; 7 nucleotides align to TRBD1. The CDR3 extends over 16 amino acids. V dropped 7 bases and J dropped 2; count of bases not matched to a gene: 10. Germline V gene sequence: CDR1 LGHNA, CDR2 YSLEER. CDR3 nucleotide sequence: TGCGCCAGCACCCCCCACCCGGGACAGACTAATGAAAAACTGTTTTTT. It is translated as CASTPHPGQTNEKLFF.

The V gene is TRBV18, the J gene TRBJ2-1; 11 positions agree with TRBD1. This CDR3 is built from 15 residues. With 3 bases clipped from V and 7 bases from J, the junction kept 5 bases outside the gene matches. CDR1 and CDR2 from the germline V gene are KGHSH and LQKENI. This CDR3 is CASSPGQGAGNEQFF. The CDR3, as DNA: TGTGCCAGCTCACCCGGACAGGGGGCAGGAAATGAGCAGTTCTTC. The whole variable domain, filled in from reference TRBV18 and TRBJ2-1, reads NAGVMQNPRHLVRRRGQEARLRCSPMKGHSHVYWYRQLPEEGLKFMVYLQKENIIDESGMPKERFSAEFPKEGPSILRIQQVVRGDSAAYFCASSPGQGAGNEQFFGPGTRLTVL.

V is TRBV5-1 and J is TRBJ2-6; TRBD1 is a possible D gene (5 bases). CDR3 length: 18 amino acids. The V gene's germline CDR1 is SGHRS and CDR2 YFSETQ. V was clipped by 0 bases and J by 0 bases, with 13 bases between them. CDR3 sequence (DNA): TGCGCCAGCAGCTTGGCCCGTGACAGTATCTCTGGGGCCAACGTCCTGACTTTC. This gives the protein CASSLARDSISGANVLTF.

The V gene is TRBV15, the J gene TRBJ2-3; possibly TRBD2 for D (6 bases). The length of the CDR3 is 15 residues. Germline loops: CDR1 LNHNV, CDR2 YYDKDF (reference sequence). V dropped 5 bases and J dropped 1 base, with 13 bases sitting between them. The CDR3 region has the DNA TGTGCCACCAGCTCCGCGGGAAGGGGCACAGATACGCAGTATTTT. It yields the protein CATSSAGRGTDTQYF.

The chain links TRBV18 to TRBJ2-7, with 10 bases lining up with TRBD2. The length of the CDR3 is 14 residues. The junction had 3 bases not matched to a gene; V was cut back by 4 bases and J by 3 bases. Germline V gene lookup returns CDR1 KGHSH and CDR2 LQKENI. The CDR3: CASSRASGSYEQYF. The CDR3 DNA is TGTGCCAGCTCACGTGCTAGCGGGAGCTACGAGCAGTACTTC.

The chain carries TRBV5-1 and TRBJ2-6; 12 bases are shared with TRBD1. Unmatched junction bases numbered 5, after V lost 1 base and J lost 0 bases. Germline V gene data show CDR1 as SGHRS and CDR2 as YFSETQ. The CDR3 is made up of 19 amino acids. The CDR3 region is CASSLTAGQGASGANVLTF. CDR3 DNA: TGCGCCAGCAGCTTGACCGCGGGACAGGGGGCCTCTGGGGCCAACGTCCTGACTTTC.